Shown below are 4 T cell receptor beta chains from a single sample sequenced in a study of regulatory dendritic cells for organ transplantation. Allogeneic regulatory or mature dendritic cells were co-cultured for 5 days with CFSE-labeled sorted T cells at 1:10. The table came from immunoSEQ multiplex PCR; TCRdb's copy has only in-frame clones and leaves some out. The sample has 20,000 to 25,000 clones, roughly 87% seen once. These receptors have no known antigen. Input material: naive CD4+ T cells from blood cultured with dendritic cells. Subset: CD45RA+ naive T cells. The origin of the receptors is a human donor in good health.

The genes are TRBV6-5 and TRBJ1-3; tentative D call: TRBD1 (5 bases). Germline V gene lookup returns CDR1 MNHEY and CDR2 SVGAGI. The ends were cut back, 11 bases at V and 4 bases at J, with 15 bases in the middle. The CDR3 totals 13 residues. The CDR3 DNA sequence: TGTGCCGTTTCAACGGGACCAGGAAACACCATATATTTT. Protein: CAVSTGPGNTIYF.

The CDR3 reads CASSQGPVGTDTQYF. CDR3 DNA: TGTGCCAGCAGCCAGGGCCCCGTGGGGACAGATACGCAGTATTTT. The chain couples TRBV7-3 to TRBJ2-3; D perhaps matches TRBD1 (5 bases). The CDR3 is 15 amino acids. Trimming removed 5 bases from V and 3 bases from J, with 15 bases in between. Germline V lookup: CDR1 SGHTA, CDR2 FQGTGA.

This clone was picked up a small number of times. Written as DNA, the CDR3 is TGTGCCATCAGTGAAGGACAGCTGCAGCCCCAGCATTTT. Translated: CAISEGQLQPQHF. The genes are TRBV10-3 and TRBJ1-5; tentatively, D is TRBD1 (6 bases). The CDR3 has 13 amino acids. V lost 3 bases and J lost 7, with 10 bases in between. Germline V gene data show CDR1 as ENHRY and CDR2 as SYGVKD.

The chain is built from TRBV6-5 and TRBJ1-1, with unresolved D. The germline gives CDR1 MNHEY, CDR2 SVGAGI. The CDR3 is 14 amino acids. V was clipped by 2 bases and J by 0 bases, with 7 bases between them. The CDR3 region is CASSYTDLNTEAFF. The CDR3 nucleotides read TGTGCCAGCAGTTACACAGATCTGAACACTGAAGCTTTCTTT.